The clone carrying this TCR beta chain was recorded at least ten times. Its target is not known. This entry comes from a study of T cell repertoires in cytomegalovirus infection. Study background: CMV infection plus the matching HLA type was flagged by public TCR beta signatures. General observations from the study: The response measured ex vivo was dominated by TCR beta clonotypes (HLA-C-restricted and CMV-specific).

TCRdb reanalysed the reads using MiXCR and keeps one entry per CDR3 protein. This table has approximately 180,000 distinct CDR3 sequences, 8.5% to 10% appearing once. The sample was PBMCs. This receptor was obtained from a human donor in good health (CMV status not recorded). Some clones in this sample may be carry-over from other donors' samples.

The CDR3 bases are TGTGCCAGCAGTTCAGGGGTACTAGCGGAGAAAAATTTTAAGCAAGAGACCCAGTACTTC. As protein: CASSSGVLAEKNFKQETQYF. This chain links TRBV11-2 with TRBJ2-5; TRBD2 agrees at 8 bases. Germline V gene lookup returns CDR1 SGHAT and CDR2 FQNNGV. There are 20 residues in the CDR3. V lost 6 bases to trimming and J lost 2 bases; unmatched junction nucleotides: 23.